This T cell receptor (beta chain) appears in the sequencing data of a study of T-cell reconstitution after alpha-beta-depleted transplantation in children. The CDR3 sequence is 12 residues long. Germline CDR1 is SGHDN and CDR2 is FVKESK. V gave up 3 bases and J gave up 5 bases, with 5 bases separating them. Molecular barcoding with unique molecular identifiers was used for the TCRbeta library. TCRdb reprocessed the PCR reads with MiXCR, giving one entry per CDR3 protein. The data contain 450,000 to 550,000 distinct CDR3 sequences, approximately 10% of them singletons. This receptor was obtained from a female patient between 2 and 15 years old who had a stem cell transplant for aplastic anemia, so the T cells may come from the graft donor. The sample consisted of PBMCs, mostly from graft donor cells, taken 180 days after TCRalphabeta/CD19-depleted stem cell transplant. The chain combines TRBV14 with TRBJ1-3; D remains unclear. Here the CDR3 reads CASSQSRNTIYF. The CDR3 coding sequence is TGTGCCAGCAGCCAGTCGCGAAACACCATATATTTT. The variable domain in full, completed from reference TRBV14 and TRBJ1-3, reads EAGVTQFPSHSVIEKGQTVTLRCDPISGHDNLYWYRRVMGKEIKFLLHFVKESKQDESGMPNNRFLAERTGGTYSTLKVQPAELEDSGVYFCASSQSRNTIYFGEGSWLTVV.